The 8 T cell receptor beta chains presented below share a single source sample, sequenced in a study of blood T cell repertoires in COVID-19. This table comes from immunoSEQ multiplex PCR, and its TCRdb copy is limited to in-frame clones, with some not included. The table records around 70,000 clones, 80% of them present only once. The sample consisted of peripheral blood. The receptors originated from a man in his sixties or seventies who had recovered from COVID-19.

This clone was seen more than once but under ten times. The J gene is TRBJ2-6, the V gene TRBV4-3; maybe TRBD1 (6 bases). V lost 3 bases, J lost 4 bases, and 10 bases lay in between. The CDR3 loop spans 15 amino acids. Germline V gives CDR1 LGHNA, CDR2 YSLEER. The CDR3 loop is CASSQGARGANVLTF. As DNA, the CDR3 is TGCGCCAGCAGCCAGGGGGCGAGGGGGGCCAACGTCCTGACTTTC.

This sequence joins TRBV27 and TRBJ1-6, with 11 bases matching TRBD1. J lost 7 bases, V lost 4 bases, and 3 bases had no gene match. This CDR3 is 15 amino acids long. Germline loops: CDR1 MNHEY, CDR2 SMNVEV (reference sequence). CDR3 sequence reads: CASSWGQGDNSPLHF. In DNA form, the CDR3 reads TGTGCCAGCAGTTGGGGACAGGGGGACAATTCACCCCTCCACTTT.

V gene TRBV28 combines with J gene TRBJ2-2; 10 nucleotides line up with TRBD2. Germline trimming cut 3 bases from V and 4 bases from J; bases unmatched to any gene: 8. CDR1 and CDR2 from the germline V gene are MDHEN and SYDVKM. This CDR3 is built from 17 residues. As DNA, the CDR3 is TGTGCCAGCAGTTTTGCCAGCGGGGGGGCCCTCACCGGGGAGCTGTTTTTT. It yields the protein CASSFASGGALTGELFF.

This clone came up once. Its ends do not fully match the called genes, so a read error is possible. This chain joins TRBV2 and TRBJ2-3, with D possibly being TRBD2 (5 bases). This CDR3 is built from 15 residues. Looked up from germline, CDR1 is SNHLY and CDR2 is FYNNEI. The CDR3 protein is CASSPAASVTYTQYF. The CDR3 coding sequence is TGTGCCAGCAGCCCAGCGGCATCTGTCACATATACGCAGTATTTT.

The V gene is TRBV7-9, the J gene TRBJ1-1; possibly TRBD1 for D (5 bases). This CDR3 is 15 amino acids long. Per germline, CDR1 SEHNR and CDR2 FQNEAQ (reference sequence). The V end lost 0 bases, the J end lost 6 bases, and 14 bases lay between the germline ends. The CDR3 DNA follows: TGTGCCAGCAGCTTAGCGTTAGGGGAAGGGTCTGAAGCTTTCTTT. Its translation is CASSLALGEGSEAFF.

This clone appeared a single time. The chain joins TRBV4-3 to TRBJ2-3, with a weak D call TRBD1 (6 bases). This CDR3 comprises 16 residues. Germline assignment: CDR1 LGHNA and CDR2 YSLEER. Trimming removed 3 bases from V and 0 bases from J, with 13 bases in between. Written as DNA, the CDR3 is TGCGCCAGCAGCCAGCAAGACAGGCCTAGCACAGATACGCAGTATTTT. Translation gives CASSQQDRPSTDTQYF.

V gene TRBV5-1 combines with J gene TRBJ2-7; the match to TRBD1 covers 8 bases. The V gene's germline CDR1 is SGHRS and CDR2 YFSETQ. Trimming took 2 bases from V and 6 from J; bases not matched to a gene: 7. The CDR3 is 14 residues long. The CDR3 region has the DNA TGCGCCAGCAGCTTATATAGACAGGGGAGCGAGCAGTACTTC. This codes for CASSLYRQGSEQYF.

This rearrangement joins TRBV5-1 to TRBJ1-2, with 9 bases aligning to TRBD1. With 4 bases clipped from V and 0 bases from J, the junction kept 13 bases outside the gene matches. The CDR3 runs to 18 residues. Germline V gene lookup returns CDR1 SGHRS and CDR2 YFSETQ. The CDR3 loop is CASSKQTGQGAANYGYTF. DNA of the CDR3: TGCGCCAGCAGCAAGCAAACGGGACAGGGAGCAGCTAACTATGGCTACACCTTC.